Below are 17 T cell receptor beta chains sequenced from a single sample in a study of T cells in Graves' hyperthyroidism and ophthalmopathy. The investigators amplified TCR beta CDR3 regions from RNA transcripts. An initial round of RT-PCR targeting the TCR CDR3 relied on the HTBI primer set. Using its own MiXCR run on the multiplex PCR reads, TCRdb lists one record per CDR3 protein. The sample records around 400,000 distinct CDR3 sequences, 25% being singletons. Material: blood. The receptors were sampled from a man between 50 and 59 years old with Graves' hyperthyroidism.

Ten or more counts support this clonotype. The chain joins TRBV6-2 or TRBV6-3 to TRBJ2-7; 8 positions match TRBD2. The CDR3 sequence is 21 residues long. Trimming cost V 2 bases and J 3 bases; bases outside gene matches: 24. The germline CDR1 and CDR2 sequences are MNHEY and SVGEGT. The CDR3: CASSYLRFTREASLKDYEQYF. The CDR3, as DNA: TGTGCCAGCAGTTACCTCCGTTTTACGCGGGAGGCATCACTGAAAGACTACGAGCAGTACTTC.

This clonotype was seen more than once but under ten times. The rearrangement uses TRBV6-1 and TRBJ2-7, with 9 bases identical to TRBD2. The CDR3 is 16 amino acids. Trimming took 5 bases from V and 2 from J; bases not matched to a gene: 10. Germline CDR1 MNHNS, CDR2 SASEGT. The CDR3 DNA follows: TGTGCCAGCAGTTACTCCCGGGTAGCGGGGGCCTACGAGCAGTACTTC. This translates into CASSYSRVAGAYEQYF.

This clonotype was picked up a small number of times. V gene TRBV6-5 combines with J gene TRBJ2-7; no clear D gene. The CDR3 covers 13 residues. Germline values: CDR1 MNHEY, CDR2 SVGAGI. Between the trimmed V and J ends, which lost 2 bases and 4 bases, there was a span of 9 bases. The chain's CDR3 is CASSYLTEYEQYF. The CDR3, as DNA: TGTGCCAGCAGTTACCTTACAGAGTACGAGCAGTACTTC.

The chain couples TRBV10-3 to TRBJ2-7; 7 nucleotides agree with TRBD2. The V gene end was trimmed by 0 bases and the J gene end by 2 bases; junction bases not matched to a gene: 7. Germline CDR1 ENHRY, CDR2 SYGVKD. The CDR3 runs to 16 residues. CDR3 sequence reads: CAISESLGEGAYEQYF. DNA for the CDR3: TGTGCCATCAGTGAGTCCCTCGGGGAGGGTGCCTACGAGCAGTACTTC.

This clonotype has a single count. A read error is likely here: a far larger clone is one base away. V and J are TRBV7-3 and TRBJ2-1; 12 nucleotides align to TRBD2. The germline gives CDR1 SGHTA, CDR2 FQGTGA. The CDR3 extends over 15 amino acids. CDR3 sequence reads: CASSPGLAGYNQQFF. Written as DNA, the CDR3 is TGTGCCAGCAGCCCGGGACTAGCGGGCTACAATCAGCAGTTCTTC.

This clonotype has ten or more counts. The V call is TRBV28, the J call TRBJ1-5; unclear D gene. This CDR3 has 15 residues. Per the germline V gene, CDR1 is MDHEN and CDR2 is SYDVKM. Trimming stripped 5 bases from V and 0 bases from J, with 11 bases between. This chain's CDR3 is CASSTSTGSNQPQHF. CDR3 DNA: TGTGCCAGCAGTACTTCCACGGGTAGCAATCAGCCCCAGCATTTT.

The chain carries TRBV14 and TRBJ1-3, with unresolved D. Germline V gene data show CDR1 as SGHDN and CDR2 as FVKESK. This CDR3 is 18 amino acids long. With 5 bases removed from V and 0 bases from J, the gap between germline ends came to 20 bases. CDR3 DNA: TGTGCCAGCAGCTTAAGGGAACAACAACCAAACTCTGGAAACACCATATATTTT. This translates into CASSLREQQPNSGNTIYF.

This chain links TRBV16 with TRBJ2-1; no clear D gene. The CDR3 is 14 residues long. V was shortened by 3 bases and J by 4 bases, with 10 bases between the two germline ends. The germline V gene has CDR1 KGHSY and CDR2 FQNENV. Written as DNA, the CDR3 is TGTGCCAGCAGCCATTCGGCGGTATACAATGAGCAGTTCTTC. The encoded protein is CASSHSAVYNEQFF.

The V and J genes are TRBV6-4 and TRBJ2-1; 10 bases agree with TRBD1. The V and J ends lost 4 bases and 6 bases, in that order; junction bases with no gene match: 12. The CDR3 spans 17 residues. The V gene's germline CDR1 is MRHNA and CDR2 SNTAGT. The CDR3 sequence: CASSAQKGTGDVNEQFF. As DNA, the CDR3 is TGTGCCAGCAGTGCCCAAAAAGGGACAGGGGATGTCAATGAGCAGTTCTTC.

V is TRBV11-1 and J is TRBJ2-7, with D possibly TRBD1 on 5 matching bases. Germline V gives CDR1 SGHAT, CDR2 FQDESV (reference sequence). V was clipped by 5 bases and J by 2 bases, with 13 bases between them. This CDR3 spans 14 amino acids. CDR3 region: CASSVGVGPYEQYF. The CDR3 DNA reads TGTGCCAGCAGCGTAGGGGTGGGGCCCTACGAGCAGTACTTC. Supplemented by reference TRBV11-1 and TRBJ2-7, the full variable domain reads EAEVAQSPRYKITEKSQAVAFWCDPISGHATLYWYRQILGQGPELLVQFQDESVVDDSQLPKDRFSAERLKGVDSTLKIQPAELGDSAMYLCASSVGVGPYEQYFGPGTRLTVT.

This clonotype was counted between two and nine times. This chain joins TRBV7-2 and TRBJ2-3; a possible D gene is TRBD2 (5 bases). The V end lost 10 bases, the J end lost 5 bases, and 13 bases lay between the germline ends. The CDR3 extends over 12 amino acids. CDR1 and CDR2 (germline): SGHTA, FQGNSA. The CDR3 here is CATLNGGDTQYF. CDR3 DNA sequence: TGTGCCACCTTAAACGGAGGAGATACGCAGTATTTT.

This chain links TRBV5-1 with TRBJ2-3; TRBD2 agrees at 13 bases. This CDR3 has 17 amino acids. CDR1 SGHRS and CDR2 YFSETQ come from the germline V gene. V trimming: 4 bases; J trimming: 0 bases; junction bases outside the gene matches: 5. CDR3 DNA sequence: TGCGCCAGCAGCCTGGGACTAGCGGGATCTAGCACAGATACGCAGTATTTT. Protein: CASSLGLAGSSTDTQYF. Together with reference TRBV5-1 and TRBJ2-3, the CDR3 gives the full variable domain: KAGVTQTPRYLIKTRGQQVTLSCSPISGHRSVSWYQQTPGQGLQFLFEYFSETQRNKGNFPGRFSGRQFSNSRSEMNVSTLELGDSALYLCASSLGLAGSSTDTQYFGPGTRLTVL.

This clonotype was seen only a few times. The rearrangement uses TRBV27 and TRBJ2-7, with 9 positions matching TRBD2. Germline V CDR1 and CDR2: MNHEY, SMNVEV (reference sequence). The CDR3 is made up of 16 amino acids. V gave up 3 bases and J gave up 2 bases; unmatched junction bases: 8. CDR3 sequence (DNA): TGTGCCAGCAGTTTTGAGACTAGCGGATCTCCCTACGAGCAGTACTTC. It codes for CASSFETSGSPYEQYF.

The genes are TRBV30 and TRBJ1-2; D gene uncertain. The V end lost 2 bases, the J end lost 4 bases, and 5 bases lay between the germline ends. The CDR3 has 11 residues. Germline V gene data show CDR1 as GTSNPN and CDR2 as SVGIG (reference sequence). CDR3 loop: CAWSTTYGYTF. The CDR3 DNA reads TGTGCCTGGAGTACAACCTATGGCTACACCTTC.

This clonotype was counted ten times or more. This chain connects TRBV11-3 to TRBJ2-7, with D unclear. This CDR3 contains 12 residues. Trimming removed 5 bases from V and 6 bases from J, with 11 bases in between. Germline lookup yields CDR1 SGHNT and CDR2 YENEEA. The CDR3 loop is CASSPHLGEQYF. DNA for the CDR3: TGTGCCAGCAGCCCCCACCTCGGCGAGCAGTACTTC.

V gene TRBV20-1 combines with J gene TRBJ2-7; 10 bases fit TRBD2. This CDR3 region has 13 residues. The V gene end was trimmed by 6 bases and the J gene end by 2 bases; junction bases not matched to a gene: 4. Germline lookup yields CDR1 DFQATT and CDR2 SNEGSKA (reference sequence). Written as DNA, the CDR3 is TGCAGTGCCGTAGCGGGAGGCCCCTACGAGCAGTACTTC. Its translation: CSAVAGGPYEQYF.

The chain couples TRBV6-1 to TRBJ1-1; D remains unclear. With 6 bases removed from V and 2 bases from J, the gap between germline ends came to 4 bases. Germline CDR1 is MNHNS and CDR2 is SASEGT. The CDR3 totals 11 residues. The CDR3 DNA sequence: TGTGCCAGCAGGGCTAACACTGAAGCTTTCTTT. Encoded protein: CASRANTEAFF.